This paragraph covers one TCR beta chain sequence. Its antigen specificity is not known. No base quality values were provided; no much bigger clone lies one nucleotide off. The trim is 4 bases for V and 1 base for J, with a gap of 14 bases between the germline ends. CDR3 length: 16 amino acids, cysteine to phenylalanine. The retained sequence is limited to the CDR3, 48 bases, with the frame set at the first base. The germline V gene specifies LGHNA as CDR1 and YSLEER as CDR2. The immunoSEQ Assay, a bias-controlled multiplex PCR, was used to amplify TCRbeta CDR3 regions from genomic DNA. The authors' pipeline ran thus. The number of nucleated cells in each sample was estimated from the amplification of reference gene primers within the assay. Sequence reads were collapsed and filtered to measure the absolute abundance of every unique TCRbeta CDR3 rearrangement. For each sample, productive Simpson clonality was calculated as the square root of Simpson's diversity index over productive rearrangements. TCRdb took this table from immuneACCESS and kept in-frame rearrangements with V and J called. Such tables lack part of the clones; where checked against another copy, unresolved V genes explain under half of the gap, and the rest is unexplained. V and J calls and clone size are copied from that table; D and trimming were computed from the DNA. This sample lists about 300,000 clones; more than 75% were detected once. The leading ten clones occupy approximately 2.4% of the sample.

The data belong to a study of blood T cell repertoires in COVID-19 (dated by TCRdb to the early 2020s). Notes on the research overall: Collaborator samples came from the United States, Italy and Spain and covered acute and convalescent phases of COVID-19. The material from the prospective study consisted of cDNA or gDNA derived from T cells, B-cell-depleted T cells, or PBMCs. The dataset comprised deeply sampled blood TCRbeta repertoires from subjects exposed to, actively infected with, or recovered from COVID-19. The repertoires were released in a freely available public database meant as a resource for research on the immune response to SARS-CoV-2. Samples came from the ongoing ImmuneRACE study (first 160 participants) plus 1,254 subjects from 6 global collaborators. The sample metadata nearly always contained a de-identified subject ID, COVID-19 status, age in years and sex. HLA class I and class II types, where available, came from metadata supplied by the sample provider rather than from assay-based typing. Findings and caveats that apply to the study as a whole: The amount of clinical and demographic metadata varied by source and participant and was provided uncurated.

Participants in the prospective study were aged about 18 to 90 years, lived in 20 to 30 United States geographic areas, and enrolled through a virtual design. Cohort assignment in the prospective study relied on participant-reported clinical history from a screening survey and a study questionnaire. ImmuneRACE Cohort 3 recovered participants were defined by two consecutive negative NP/OP PCR tests, healthcare professional clearance, or symptom resolution. Mobile phlebotomists in the prospective study collected whole blood, serum and a nasopharyngeal or oropharyngeal swab from every participant. Participants in the prospective study had the option to provide additional blood draws and questionnaires over a roughly two-month period. Before DNA extraction, blood samples from the prospective study were shipped at room temperature or frozen.

The source is a woman between 18 and 29 years old who had recovered from COVID-19. Sequenced sample: PBMCs or T cells enriched from blood (not recorded which). The receptor chain draws on TRBV4-3 and TRBJ2-1; TRBD1 might be the D gene, on 6 matching bases. CDR3 sequence: CASSRGAGTSYNEQFF. The nucleotide sequence is given as TGCGCCAGCAGCCGAGGGGCAGGGACATCCTACAATGAGCAGTTCTTC.